This T cell receptor beta chain came from a study of cytotoxic CD8 clonotypes in ibrutinib-treated CLL. Study information: Response samples were obtained once patients had received a median around 12 months of treatment, range 6 to 36. Mean values per sample were some 250,000 productive templates and 98,000 or so productive rearrangements.

Investigators sourced around 2 micrograms of genomic DNA from cryopreserved PBMCs for TCR beta libraries. Deep sequencing aimed at 1 in 200,000 to 1 in 1 million T cells' resolution. Only in-frame clones appear in the TCRdb table, and some are missing; sequencing was by immunoSEQ multiplex PCR. The table has some 140,000 clones, 85% to 95% seen once. The sequenced sample was PBMCs, obtained after 12 months of ibrutinib treatment. The clonotype comes from a human donor with chronic lymphocytic leukemia.

CDR3: CASSLSGVGDEQFF. The CDR3 DNA sequence: TGTGCCAGCAGTTTATCTGGGGTTGGGGATGAGCAGTTCTTC. This rearrangement joins TRBV27 to TRBJ2-1; D is uncertain. Germline CDR1 is MNHEY and CDR2 is SMNVEV (reference sequence). This CDR3 comprises 14 residues. Trimming shortened V by 0 bases and J by 8 bases, and 11 bases separated the two germline ends.